This T cell receptor beta chain originates from a study of blood T cell repertoires in COVID-19. In the study overall: From T cells, B-cell-depleted T cells, or PBMCs came the material, which was cDNA or gDNA.

V lost 10 bases and J lost 5; bases outside the gene matches: 13. The germline V gene encodes CDR1 LNHDA and CDR2 SQIVND (reference sequence). CDR3 length: 15 amino acids. Authors' analysis steps: From reference gene primer amplification, estimates of nucleated cell counts were derived. The assay was immunoSEQ multiplex PCR, and TCRdb's table has in-frame clones only and misses some. For V, J and clone size, that table is used; D and trimming come from the DNA. This table has around 340,000 clones, 88% appearing once. A COVID-19 case was met by exposed participants within 2 weeks before study entry. The TCR comes from a woman in her twenties or thirties who had been exposed to COVID-19. The sample comprised PBMCs or T cells enriched from blood (not recorded which). J is TRBJ2-5 and V is TRBV19; 10 bases line up with TRBD2. The CDR3 nucleotides read TGTGCCACTCGGGACAGCGGGAGGGCCGTGGAGACCCAGTACTTC. Protein product: CATRDSGRAVETQYF.